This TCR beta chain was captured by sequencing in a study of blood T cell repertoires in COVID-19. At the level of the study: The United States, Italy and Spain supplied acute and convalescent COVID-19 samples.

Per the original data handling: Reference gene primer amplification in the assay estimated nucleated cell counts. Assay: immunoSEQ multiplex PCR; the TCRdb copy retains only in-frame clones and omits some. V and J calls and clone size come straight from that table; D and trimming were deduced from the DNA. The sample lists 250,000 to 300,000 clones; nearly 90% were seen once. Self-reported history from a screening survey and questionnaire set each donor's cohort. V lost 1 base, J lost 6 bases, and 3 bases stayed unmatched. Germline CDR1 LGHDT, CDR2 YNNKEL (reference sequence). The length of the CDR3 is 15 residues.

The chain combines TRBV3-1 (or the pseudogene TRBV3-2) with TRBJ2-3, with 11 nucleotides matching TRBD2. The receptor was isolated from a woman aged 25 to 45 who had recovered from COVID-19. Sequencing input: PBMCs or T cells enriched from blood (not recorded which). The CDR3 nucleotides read TGTGCCAGCAGCCAAGTGGCTAGCGGGAGGGATACGCAGTATTTT. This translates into CASSQVASGRDTQYF.